The 9 T cell receptor beta chains below come from one sample, sequenced in a study of a mutant IDH1 vaccine in newly diagnosed glioma (dated by TCRdb to the early 2020s). Library preparation used the immunoSEQ multiplex PCR assay. TCRdb stores this immuneACCESS table with in-frame sequences only. Part of the clones is absent; in the studies checked, under half of the shortfall reflects unresolved V genes, and no reason is known for the rest. This sample has around 26,000 clones in its table, and around 83% of those were observed once. The ten largest clonotypes hold approximately 17% of the sample. These TCRs are of unknown antigen specificity. Explained via the paper, the time point label denotes: week 23, last vaccination. Every vaccine dose consisted of 300 ug of a 20-mer mutant IDH1 peptide in Montanide, administered subcutaneously together with topical imiquimod. Sequenced material: PBMCs, taken from a glioma patient whose treatment included an IDH1 peptide vaccine. These receptor sequences come from a woman between 25 and 40 years old with glioma.

This clone showed up just once. The chain employs TRBV29-1 and TRBJ2-1; 12 positions match TRBD1. The CDR3 has 14 residues. The germline gives CDR1 SQVTM, CDR2 ANQGSEA. V was clipped by 7 bases and J by 4 bases; unmatched bases: 5. The CDR3: CSGRDRGLYNEQFF. CDR3 sequence (DNA): TGCAGCGGTAGGGACAGGGGGCTTTACAATGAGCAGTTCTTC.

This rearrangement joins TRBV7-9 to TRBJ1-2; 9 bases align to TRBD1. Germline lookup yields CDR1 SEHNR and CDR2 FQNEAQ (reference sequence). CDR3 size: 15 residues. The V segment lost 2 bases and the J segment 5 bases; nucleotides outside the gene matches: 6. CDR3 region: CASSLPGDRDYGYTF. The CDR3 DNA reads TGTGCCAGCAGCTTACCCGGGGACAGGGATTATGGCTACACCTTC.

The chain recombines TRBV6-6 with TRBJ1-6; 8 nucleotides line up with TRBD1. The CDR3 is made up of 16 amino acids. Germline assignment: CDR1 MNHNY and CDR2 SVGAGI (reference sequence). V trimming: 5 bases; J trimming: 5 bases; junction bases outside the gene matches: 8. The CDR3 bases are TGTGCCAGCAGTACAAGGGACAGGAGGGATAATTCACCCCTCCACTTT. Translating gives CASSTRDRRDNSPLHF.

V usage is TRBV9 and J usage is TRBJ2-7; 11 bases match TRBD2. The CDR3 totals 16 residues. Trimming took 5 bases from V and 7 from J; bases not matched to a gene: 14. CDR1 SGDLS and CDR2 YYNGEE come from the germline V gene. The CDR3 DNA sequence: TGTGCCAGCAGTACGGGACTAGCGGCGGGGGCGAGGGAGCAGTACTTC. It yields the protein CASSTGLAAGAREQYF.

The gene calls are TRBV19 and TRBJ2-3; D is ambiguous. The CDR3 consists of 13 residues. Trimming cost V 3 bases and J 6 bases, with 10 bases left between them. The V gene's germline CDR1 is LNHDA and CDR2 SQIVND (reference sequence). The CDR3 DNA sequence: TGTGCCAGTAGTATCCCACCCAGCGATACGCAGTATTTT. This codes for CASSIPPSDTQYF.

By sample fraction, this clone is medium-sized. The genes are TRBV9 and TRBJ2-7; the D is unclear. The CDR3 sequence is 11 residues long. Trimming removed 3 bases at V and 3 bases at J, with 4 bases between. Germline CDR1 is SGDLS and CDR2 is YYNGEE. The CDR3 DNA reads TGTGCCAGCAGCGCAGGCTACGAGCAGTACTTC. Protein: CASSAGYEQYF.

The J gene is TRBJ2-4, the V gene TRBV5-4; TRBD2 matches at 12 bases. V shed 6 bases and J 1 base; nucleotides not matched to a gene: 2. This CDR3 comprises 15 residues. The germline CDR1 and CDR2 sequences are SGHNT and YYREEE (reference sequence). The CDR3: CASKTSGGAKNIQYF. The CDR3 DNA reads TGTGCCAGCAAAACTAGCGGGGGGGCCAAAAACATTCAGTACTTC.

The V and J genes are TRBV2 and TRBJ1-6, with TRBD1 as a possible D gene (6 bases). V was shortened by 4 bases and J by 11 bases, with 33 bases between the two germline ends. Germline V gene data show CDR1 as SNHLY and CDR2 as FYNNEI. The CDR3 is 20 amino acids. Here the CDR3 DNA reads TGTGCCAGCAGTGGGCAGTTTTGGACAGAACTAGAGAGGGCCACTCCACCCCTCCACTTT. This encodes CASSGQFWTELERATPPLHF.

The J gene is TRBJ1-5, the V gene TRBV5-1; 7 nucleotides agree with TRBD1. Trimming removed 1 base from V and 5 bases from J; junction bases left unmatched: 0. Per germline, CDR1 SGHRS and CDR2 YFSETQ. This CDR3 contains 13 residues. The CDR3 is CASSLTGDQPQHF. DNA of the CDR3: TGCGCCAGCAGCTTGACAGGGGATCAGCCCCAGCATTTT.